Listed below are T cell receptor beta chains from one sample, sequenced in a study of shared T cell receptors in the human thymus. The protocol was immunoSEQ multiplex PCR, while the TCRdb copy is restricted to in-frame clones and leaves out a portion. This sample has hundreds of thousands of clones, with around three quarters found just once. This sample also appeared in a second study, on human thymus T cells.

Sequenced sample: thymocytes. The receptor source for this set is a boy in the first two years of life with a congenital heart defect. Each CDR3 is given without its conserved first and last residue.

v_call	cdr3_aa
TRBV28	ASSLSLGESIQETQY
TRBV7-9	ASSSTQGETEAF
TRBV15	ATSRALGLAGGEQETQY
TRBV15	ATLKAPGDNYGYT
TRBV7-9	ASSWDYHSSTDTQY
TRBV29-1	SAGTSGRTDTQY
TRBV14	ASSQRQGDNYGYT
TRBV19	ASSIRGLGNQPQH
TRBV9	ASSGGTSGSGPDTQY
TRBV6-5	ASSLNREVAEAF
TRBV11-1	ASSRSGSAHNEQF
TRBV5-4	ASSLPAGELF
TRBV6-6	ASSRQGSYGYT
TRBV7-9	ASSLAGIAGGYT
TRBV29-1	SVSLTNNIRNYRALSGGEETQY
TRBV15	ATSGGAGANVLT
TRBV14	ASSQGIGWRGLEQY
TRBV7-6	ASSSTPEDRGEMNTEAF
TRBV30	AWSVKGASRDSPLH
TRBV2	ASSEVLAGRDEQY
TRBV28	ASSLWYGSTDTQY
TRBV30	AWSQGRTEAF
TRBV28	ASRFGTSGSSYEQY
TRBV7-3	ASSLMVAGGPQTQY
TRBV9	ASSDTRGATDTQY
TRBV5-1	ASSLDRGTDTQY
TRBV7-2	ASSWGNLAGSSYEQY
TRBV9	ASSVGVTGTAHNTEAF
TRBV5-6	ASSHLGSSTNEKLF
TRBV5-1	ASSTSPGADPF
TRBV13	ASSFRTSGSRFYNEQF
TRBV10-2	ASSGGGEKLF
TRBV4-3	ASSQDVHRRNSNQPQH
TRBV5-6	ASSSSGRGNEQF
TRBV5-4	ASSSPTGENTEAF
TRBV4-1	ASSQELFRTGDGYT
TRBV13	ASSRQGLGTEAF
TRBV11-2	ASSLGRGYNEQF
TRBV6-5	ASSLGREGGGYT
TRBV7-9	ASSSILEDRVHEQY
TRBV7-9	ASSLALGQGASYEQY
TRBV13	ASSNTGTSGYEQY
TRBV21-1	AGGLFNPYEQY
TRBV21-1	ASSKPGTSYEQY
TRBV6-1	ASSAQQGPYEQY
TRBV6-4	ASRRTANTGELF
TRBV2	ASSANGTRGEGELF
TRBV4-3	ASSQGIGANEKLF
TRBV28	ASSPGGRETQY